Each of the 10 T cell receptor beta chains below was sequenced from the same sample in a study of cytomegalovirus exposure and HLA in healthy donors. PCR primers comprised 60 Vbeta and 13 Jbeta primers. Sequencing used immunoSEQ multiplex PCR; TCRdb keeps in-frame clones, though not all of them. The sample contains about 160,000 clones, approximately 86% of which appear only once. Sequenced input: PBMCs. The receptors were gathered from a woman between 18 and 29 years old in good health and CMV-seronegative.

This clone was detected only a few times. The J gene is TRBJ1-1, the V gene TRBV6-1; possible D gene TRBD1, 5 bases. The CDR3 loop spans 15 amino acids. The germline gives CDR1 MNHNS, CDR2 SASEGT. V lost 0 bases, J lost 6 bases, and 14 bases lay in between. The CDR3 DNA reads as TGTGCCAGCAGTGAAGCAGGGGTGGGGGAGGCTGAAGCTTTCTTT. Translating gives CASSEAGVGEAEAFF.

The chain carries TRBV7-9 and TRBJ1-1; D is perhaps TRBD1 (6 bases). The V and J ends lost 6 bases and 3 bases respectively, with 14 bases between them. This CDR3 contains 14 residues. Germline CDR1 is SEHNR and CDR2 is FQNEAQ (reference sequence). CDR3 region: CASSLGGSDTEAFF. The CDR3 DNA is TGTGCCAGCAGTCTAGGGGGAAGTGACACTGAAGCTTTCTTT.

V usage is TRBV28 and J usage is TRBJ1-1, with 10 bases lining up with TRBD1. The CDR3 runs 13 residues. Germline values: CDR1 MDHEN, CDR2 SYDVKM. V lost 4 bases, J lost 11 bases, and 7 bases stayed unmatched. The CDR3 DNA sequence: TGTGCCAGCAGTTATGACAGGGGGCGGCGGGCTTTCTTT. This translates into CASSYDRGRRAFF.

The V call is TRBV25-1, the J call TRBJ1-5; D gene unclear. This CDR3 contains 15 residues. V gave up 4 bases and J gave up 0 bases, with 10 bases separating them. From germline, CDR1 is MGHDK and CDR2 SYGVNS. CDR3 amino acids: CASSGGSDSNQPQHF. Here the CDR3 DNA reads TGTGCCAGCAGTGGCGGCAGCGATAGCAATCAGCCCCAGCATTTT.

V gene TRBV29-1 combines with J gene TRBJ1-1, with D perhaps TRBD1 (6 bases). There are 11 residues in the CDR3. V was pared by 6 bases and J by 3 bases, with 8 bases between. Germline V gene lookup returns CDR1 SQVTM and CDR2 ANQGSEA. The CDR3, as DNA: TGCAGCGTAGCAGGGGACACTGAAGCTTTCTTT. Translated, it gives CSVAGDTEAFF.

V gene TRBV27 combines with J gene TRBJ1-5; D might be TRBD1 (6 bases). The V end lost 5 bases, the J end lost 6 bases, and 14 bases lay between the germline ends. The germline V gene has CDR1 MNHEY and CDR2 SMNVEV (reference sequence). This CDR3 comprises 14 residues. CDR3 sequence (DNA): TGTGCCAGCAGTCCACAGGGCGGAGGTCAGCCCCAGCATTTT. Its translation is CASSPQGGGQPQHF.

The chain employs TRBV19 and TRBJ1-3, with TRBD1 as a possible D gene (6 bases). The CDR3 spans 14 residues. Germline V gene data show CDR1 as LNHDA and CDR2 as SQIVND (reference sequence). V was pared by 8 bases and J by 0 bases, with 11 bases between. The CDR3 is CASSQGSSGNTIYF. Here the CDR3 DNA reads TGTGCCAGTTCCCAGGGGAGCTCTGGAAACACCATATATTTT.

V gene TRBV7-9 combines with J gene TRBJ2-1, with D tentatively TRBD2 (6 bases). Trimming took off 2 bases at V and 7 bases at J, with 12 bases between the two ends. CDR3 length: 14 amino acids. The germline V gene encodes CDR1 SEHNR and CDR2 FQNEAQ (reference sequence). CDR3 sequence: CASSLSAGRNEQFF. CDR3 nucleotides: TGTGCCAGCAGCTTATCGGCAGGGAGGAATGAGCAGTTCTTC.

This sequence joins TRBV5-1 and TRBJ1-2; TRBD1 might be the D (5 bases). Germline CDR1 SGHRS, CDR2 YFSETQ. There are 14 residues in the CDR3. With 0 bases removed from V and 5 bases from J, the gap between germline ends came to 11 bases. CDR3 DNA sequence: TGCGCCAGCAGCTTGGGTCAGGGCCCGTATGGCTACACCTTC. Protein product: CASSLGQGPYGYTF. The entire variable domain, with the rest obtained from reference TRBV5-1 and TRBJ1-2, is as follows: KAGVTQTPRYLIKTRGQQVTLSCSPISGHRSVSWYQQTPGQGLQFLFEYFSETQRNKGNFPGRFSGRQFSNSRSEMNVSTLELGDSALYLCASSLGQGPYGYTFGSGTRLTVV.

The V gene is TRBV28, the J gene TRBJ1-2; TRBD1 matches 7 bases. This CDR3 is built from 10 residues. Germline assignment: CDR1 MDHEN and CDR2 SYDVKM. V lost 7 bases and J lost 14; bases outside the gene matches: 7. This CDR3 is CASTGTVLTF. The CDR3 DNA sequence: TGTGCCAGCACCGGGACAGTTCTAACCTTC.